This TCR beta chain came from a study of cytomegalovirus exposure and HLA in healthy donors. Study-wide findings and caveats: Clusters of TCRs from the first cohort tended to co-occur in the 90 to 150 validation repertoires (as a later analysis found).

Measured with immunoSEQ multiplex PCR; TCRdb has only the in-frame clones, and not every one. The table includes approximately 200,000 clones, roughly three quarters detected once. Germline CDR1 GTSNPN, CDR2 SVGIG (reference sequence). V shed 5 bases and J shed 4 bases, with 7 bases lying between them. CDR3 length: 11 residues. With regard to this clone: What it binds is not known.

Sequenced: PBMCs. The V call is TRBV30, the J call TRBJ2-3; D is unresolved. The receptor's source is a woman younger than 45 in good health and CMV-seronegative. CDR3 sequence: CAWARPDTQYF. In DNA form, the CDR3 reads TGTGCCTGGGCTAGGCCAGATACGCAGTATTTT.